Following are 17 T cell receptor beta chains from one sample sequenced in a study of blood T cell repertoires in COVID-19. Sequenced by immunoSEQ multiplex PCR; TCRdb stores in-frame clones only, minus some. The sample has 150,000 or so clones, roughly 90% seen once; the top ten hold roughly a sixth. Sequencing used peripheral blood. Receptors were obtained from a man aged 60 to 69 with active or convalescent COVID-19.

This chain uses TRBV5-1 with TRBJ2-3; 8 bases map to TRBD2. The CDR3 consists of 14 residues. Germline values: CDR1 SGHRS, CDR2 YFSETQ. V was pared by 9 bases and J by 1 base, with 7 bases of the junction left unmatched. CDR3 DNA: TGCGCCACCCGGACTAGCAGGGGCACAGATACGCAGTATTTT. Protein sequence: CATRTSRGTDTQYF.

CDR3 sequence (DNA): TGCAGCGTTGAAGGACTAGCGTTTCTCTACAATGAGCAGTTCTTC. It translates to CSVEGLAFLYNEQFF. The genes are TRBV29-1 and TRBJ2-1; 8 positions agree with TRBD2. Germline V gene sequence: CDR1 SQVTM, CDR2 ANQGSEA. With V trimmed by 1 base and J by 3 bases, 5 bases remained unmatched. This CDR3 region has 15 residues.

The V gene is TRBV19, the J gene TRBJ1-2; 8 bases map to TRBD1. The V and J ends lost 11 bases and 3 bases, in that order; junction bases with no gene match: 17. The CDR3 consists of 16 residues. CDR1 is LNHDA and CDR2 is SQIVND in the germline V gene (reference sequence). CDR3 bases: TGTGCCTCGAAATACCCGCCCGGACAGGGTGACTATGGCTACACCTTC. This gives the protein CASKYPPGQGDYGYTF. Full variable domain (missing parts from reference TRBV19 and TRBJ1-2): DGGITQSPKYLFRKEGQNVTLSCEQNLNHDAMYWYRQDPGQGLRLIYYSQIVNDFQKGDIAEGYSVSREKKESFPLTVTSAQKNPTAFYLCASKYPPGQGDYGYTFGSGTRLTVV.

V and J are TRBV6-5 and TRBJ2-7, with TRBD2 matching over 14 bases. Germline CDR1 is MNHEY and CDR2 is SVGAGI. The CDR3 is 15 amino acids. Trimming removed 6 bases from V and 9 bases from J; junction bases left unmatched: 10. The CDR3 DNA is TGTGCCAGCAGCCGATCGGGACTAGCGGGAGAGGTGCAGTACTTC. Encoded protein: CASSRSGLAGEVQYF.

The J gene is TRBJ1-4, the V gene TRBV5-1; TRBD1 might be the D (6 bases). CDR3 length equals 16 residues. V shed 3 bases and J shed 2 bases, with 14 bases lying between them. CDR1 and CDR2 (germline): SGHRS, YFSETQ. The CDR3 DNA is TGCGCCAGCAGCTCCGGGGGGGCAGGGACTAATGAAAAACTGTTTTTT. Translating it yields CASSSGGAGTNEKLFF.

The rearrangement links TRBV14 to TRBJ2-2; a possible D gene is TRBD1 (6 bases). There are 15 residues in the CDR3. V gave up 3 bases and J gave up 1 base, with 9 bases separating them. Germline lookup yields CDR1 SGHDN and CDR2 FVKESK. This chain's CDR3 is CASSQMTGNTGELFF. The CDR3 nucleotides are TGTGCCAGCAGCCAGATGACAGGGAACACCGGGGAGCTGTTTTTT.

This chain links TRBV5-1 with TRBJ2-6; weak D call: TRBD1 (5 bases). V gave up 1 base and J gave up 1 base, with 6 bases separating them. Germline V gene data show CDR1 as SGHRS and CDR2 as YFSETQ. This CDR3 has 15 residues. The CDR3, as DNA: TGCGCCAGCAGCTTGCAGGGATCTGGGGCCAACGTCCTGACTTTC. Protein product: CASSLQGSGANVLTF.

The rearrangement uses TRBV5-6 and TRBJ1-1, with D tentatively TRBD1 (6 bases). Germline loops: CDR1 SGHDT, CDR2 YYEEEE. V was cut by 0 bases and J by 2 bases, with 14 bases left in between. CDR3 size: 16 residues. The CDR3 reads CASSLDRGWSNTEAFF. CDR3 bases: TGTGCCAGCAGCTTGGATAGGGGGTGGAGTAACACTGAAGCTTTCTTT.

The rearrangement links TRBV20-1 to TRBJ1-1; D not resolved. Germline CDR1 is DFQATT and CDR2 is SNEGSKA (reference sequence). The CDR3 totals 15 residues. V dropped 3 bases and J dropped 0 bases, with 14 bases sitting between them. The CDR3 is CSASPDAYMNTEAFF. The CDR3 DNA sequence: TGCAGTGCTAGTCCAGATGCATACATGAACACTGAAGCTTTCTTT.

This chain connects TRBV15 to TRBJ1-6; perhaps TRBD1 as D (6 bases). The V and J ends lost 0 bases and 13 bases respectively, with 13 bases between them. CDR1 is LNHNV, CDR2 YYDKDF, per germline (reference sequence). The CDR3 spans 14 residues. The chain's CDR3 is CATSRDRDTLPLHF. DNA for the CDR3: TGTGCCACCAGCAGAGATAGGGACACGCTCCCCCTCCACTTT.

This clone showed up just once. This chain joins TRBV5-6 and TRBJ2-1, with D perhaps TRBD2 (5 bases). CDR3 length equals 14 residues. Trimming removed 1 base at V and 8 bases at J, with 13 bases between. Germline values: CDR1 SGHDT, CDR2 YYEEEE. DNA for the CDR3: TGTGCCAGCAGCTTGATCAGCGGAAGGGATGAGCAGTTCTTC. Its protein product is CASSLISGRDEQFF.

This chain links TRBV18 with TRBJ1-2, with 7 bases aligning to TRBD1. Germline V gene data show CDR1 as KGHSH and CDR2 as LQKENI. This CDR3 is built from 16 residues. J gave up 8 bases and V 0 bases, and 12 bases lay outside the gene matches. The CDR3 DNA reads TGTGCCAGCTCACCACCGCTACAGGGGAAATTTGGAGGCTACACCTTC. Translated, it gives CASSPPLQGKFGGYTF.

In regard to this clone: The sample holds other DNA sequences that translate to the same CDR3. This rearrangement joins TRBV3-1 (or the pseudogene TRBV3-2) to TRBJ2-7; the match to TRBD1 covers 9 bases. Germline assignment: CDR1 LGHDT and CDR2 YNNKEL (reference sequence). V lost 3 bases, J lost 3 bases, and 3 bases stayed unmatched. The CDR3 loop spans 14 amino acids. For the CDR3, the DNA is TGTGCCAGCAGCCAGGCGGGACAGGGCTACGAGCAGTACTTC. Its translation: CASSQAGQGYEQYF.

The chain has TRBV2 and TRBJ1-1; 8 positions match TRBD1. V shed 6 bases and J 4 bases; nucleotides not matched to a gene: 13. This CDR3 spans 16 amino acids. Germline CDR1 is SNHLY and CDR2 is FYNNEI. The CDR3 loop is CASSPRGQAQGTEAFF. CDR3 nucleotides: TGTGCCAGCAGCCCCAGGGGACAGGCCCAGGGCACTGAAGCTTTCTTT.

J is TRBJ2-1 and V is TRBV5-1; TRBD2 aligns across 9 bases. Unmatched junction bases numbered 10, after V lost 4 bases and J lost 8 bases. Germline V gene lookup returns CDR1 SGHRS and CDR2 YFSETQ. The CDR3 totals 15 residues. The chain's CDR3 is CASSPGTSTIDEQFF. The CDR3 DNA is TGCGCCAGCAGCCCCGGGACTAGCACCATCGATGAGCAGTTCTTC.

The chain carries TRBV3-1 (or the pseudogene TRBV3-2) and TRBJ1-2; D may be TRBD1 (5 bases). With 0 bases removed from V and 7 bases from J, the gap between germline ends came to 15 bases. This CDR3 contains 15 residues. Per germline, CDR1 LGHDT and CDR2 YNNKEL (reference sequence). The chain's CDR3 is CASSQDPRVLGGYTF. For the CDR3, the DNA is TGTGCCAGCAGCCAAGACCCCAGGGTGTTGGGTGGCTACACCTTC.

The chain is built from TRBV30 and TRBJ1-1; possibly TRBD1 for D (5 bases). From germline, CDR1 is GTSNPN and CDR2 SVGIG (reference sequence). The CDR3 covers 15 residues. Between the trimmed V and J ends, which lost 0 bases and 6 bases, there was a span of 17 bases. CDR3: CAWSVQGGGWAEAFF. CDR3 nucleotides: TGTGCCTGGAGTGTACAAGGTGGGGGGTGGGCTGAAGCTTTCTTT.